Shown below are 3 T cell receptor beta chains from a single sample sequenced in a study of blood T cell repertoires in COVID-19. This table comes from immunoSEQ multiplex PCR, and its TCRdb copy is limited to in-frame clones, with some not included. The sample records approximately 50,000 clones, about nine tenths being singletons. Sequenced input: peripheral blood. The source of these receptors is a man aged 35 to 55 with acute or convalescent COVID-19.

This chain links TRBV6-1 with TRBJ1-5, with 7 positions matching TRBD1. J gave up 2 bases and V 0 bases, and 7 bases lay outside the gene matches. Germline-derived CDR1 and CDR2 are MNHNS and SASEGT. The CDR3 is made up of 17 amino acids. In nucleotides, the CDR3 is TGTGCCAGCAGTGAAGCGCTTACCCAGGGGGGCAATCAGCCCCAGCATTTT. Amino acid sequence: CASSEALTQGGNQPQHF.

The CDR3 protein is CASSLDGTLNGKLFF. In DNA form, the CDR3 reads TGTGCCAGCAGCTTAGACGGGACACTTAACGGAAAACTGTTTTTT. This rearrangement joins TRBV7-2 to TRBJ1-4; possible D gene TRBD1, 6 bases. The V end lost 1 base, the J end lost 10 bases, and 16 bases lay between the germline ends. This CDR3 spans 15 amino acids. The germline CDR1 and CDR2 sequences are SGHTA and FQGNSA. The whole variable domain, filled in from reference TRBV7-2 and TRBJ1-4, reads GAGVSQSPSNKVTEKGKDVELRCDPISGHTALYWYRQSLGQGLEFLIYFQGNSAPDKSGLPSDRFSAERTGGSVSTLTIQRTQQEDSAVYLCASSLDGTLNGKLFFGSGTQLSVL.

J is TRBJ2-1 and V is TRBV2, with TRBD2 identical over 10 bases. CDR3 length equals 14 residues. The V and J ends lost 3 bases and 9 bases, in that order; junction bases with no gene match: 5. Germline CDR1 is SNHLY and CDR2 is FYNNEI. CDR3 residues: CASSERTSGREQFF. The CDR3 DNA reads as TGTGCCAGCAGTGAGAGGACTAGCGGACGTGAGCAGTTCTTC.